This T cell receptor (beta chain) emerged from a study of shared clonotypes between healthy human individuals. General observations from the study: Incompleteness in sorted-subset sequencing, despite large depth, was shown by rarefaction.

Partitioning of CD4+ cells yielded a CD45RA+ naive subset and a CD45RA-negative memory subset. About this clone: Its antigen is undetermined.

This CDR3 is 17 amino acids long. Germline V lookup: CDR1 SGHRS, CDR2 YFSETQ. The ends were cut back, 1 base at V and 4 bases at J, with 18 bases in the middle. In the authors' workflow: With immunoSEQ giving junction-only sequences and no quality scores, filtering differed. The assay was immunoSEQ multiplex PCR, and TCRdb's table has in-frame clones only and misses some. For V, J and clone size, that table is used; D and trimming come from the DNA. The top ten clones hold around 0.4% of a sample with about 2.4 million clones, over 85% of them seen once. This rearrangement joins TRBV5-1 to TRBJ1-3; D remains unclear. The sample comprised naive CD4+ T cells from PBMCs. Sample subset: CD45RA+ positively selected. The origin of this receptor is a man aged 18 to 29 in good health. Some clones in this sample may be carry-over from other donors' samples. As DNA, the CDR3 is TGCGCCAGCAGCTTGTCTGGAGGGAGTCTATCGGGAAACACCATATATTTT. This codes for CASSLSGGSLSGNTIYF.